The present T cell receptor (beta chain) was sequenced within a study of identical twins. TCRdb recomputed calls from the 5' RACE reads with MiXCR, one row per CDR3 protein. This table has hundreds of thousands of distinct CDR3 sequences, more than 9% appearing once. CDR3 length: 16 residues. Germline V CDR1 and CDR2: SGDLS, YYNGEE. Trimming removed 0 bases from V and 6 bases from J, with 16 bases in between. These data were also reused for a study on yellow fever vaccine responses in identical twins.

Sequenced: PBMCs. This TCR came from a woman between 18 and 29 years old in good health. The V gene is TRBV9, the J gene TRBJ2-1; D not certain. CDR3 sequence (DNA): TGTGCCAGCAGCGTAGTCGGCGGCCCTACCACCAATGAGCAGTTCTTC. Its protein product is CASSVVGGPTTNEQFF.